The 5 T cell receptor beta chains given below trace back to one sample, sequenced in a study of T cells after yellow fever vaccination. TCRdb used MiXCR to reprocess the 5' RACE reads, holding one entry per CDR3 protein. The sample contains about 300,000 distinct CDR3 sequences, roughly 8.7% of which appear only once. The source material was CD4+ T cells sorted from PBMCs, sampled 5 days after the yellow fever booster vaccination. The receptors stem from a man younger than 35 who received the YFV17D yellow fever vaccine.

The V and J genes are TRBV7-2 and TRBJ2-1; D not certain. Germline V gene data show CDR1 as SGHTA and CDR2 as FQGNSA. Trimming left V 4 bases short and J 3 bases short, with 10 bases between. The CDR3 runs 14 residues. In DNA form, the CDR3 reads TGTGCCAGCAGCTCGGACCCAGACTACAATGAGCAGTTCTTC. Amino acid sequence: CASSSDPDYNEQFF.

This chain joins TRBV3-1 and TRBJ1-6, with 8 bases lining up with TRBD1. The CDR3 contains 15 residues. With V trimmed by 3 bases and J by 10 bases, 8 bases remained unmatched. Per the germline V gene, CDR1 is LGHDT and CDR2 is YNNKEL (reference sequence). CDR3 in amino acids: CASSQAGQGASPLHF. The CDR3 DNA sequence: TGTGCCAGCAGCCAGGCGGGGCAGGGGGCCTCACCCCTCCACTTT.

The rearrangement joins TRBV2 to TRBJ1-1, with D perhaps TRBD1 (5 bases). The V gene lost 6 bases and the J gene lost 4 bases, with 9 bases spanning the gap. The germline V gene has CDR1 SNHLY and CDR2 FYNNEI. The CDR3 is 12 residues long. The CDR3 bases are TGTGCCAGCAGCAGGGAAAGCACTGAAGCTTTCTTT. It encodes CASSRESTEAFF.

V gene TRBV28 combines with J gene TRBJ2-7; the D is unclear. Germline CDR1 and CDR2: MDHEN and SYDVKM. With 8 bases removed from V and 2 bases from J, the gap between germline ends came to 10 bases. CDR3 size: 12 residues. CDR3 in DNA: TGTGCCAGCTCCACGGATGCCTACGAGCAGTACGTC. Its translation: CASSTDAYEQYV.

This clonotype has a handful of counts. The chain is built from TRBV11-2 and TRBJ2-4; TRBD2 might be the D (5 bases). The CDR3 has 12 amino acids. V was cut by 6 bases and J by 7 bases, with 10 bases left in between. Germline V gives CDR1 SGHAT, CDR2 FQNNGV. The CDR3 loop reads CASRNTGNIQYF. In DNA form, the CDR3 reads TGTGCCAGCAGGAACACGGGGAACATTCAGTACTTC.